These 30 T cell receptor beta chains share one sample of origin, sequenced in a study of shared clonotypes between healthy human individuals. TCRdb's copy holds only in-frame clones and misses some; the assay was immunoSEQ multiplex PCR. Among roughly 2.5 million clones listed, over 85% were seen once. The sample consisted of naive CD4+ T cells sorted from blood. Subset of the sample: CD45RA+ positively selected. Receptors originate from a man aged 18 to 29 in good health.

The rearrangement uses TRBV19 and TRBJ2-7; 7 bases match TRBD2. Germline lookup yields CDR1 LNHDA and CDR2 SQIVND (reference sequence). With V trimmed by 6 bases and J by 1 base, 6 bases remained unmatched. The CDR3 sequence is 14 residues long. The CDR3 protein is CASRGTGGSYEQYF. CDR3 in DNA: TGTGCCAGTAGAGGGACGGGGGGATCCTACGAGCAGTACTTC.

The CDR3 sequence is CASSYSINLKRGQGLGETQYF. CDR3 nucleotides: TGTGCCAGCAGTTACTCGATAAATTTGAAAAGGGGACAGGGGCTCGGAGAGACCCAGTACTTC. The J gene is TRBJ2-5, the V gene TRBV6-7; 10 bases fit TRBD1. TRBV6-7 falls under the ORF class, with uncertain function. This CDR3 has 21 residues. V gave up 0 bases and J gave up 4 bases; unmatched junction bases: 20.

The chain links TRBV6-6 to TRBJ1-2, with unresolved D. Trimming stripped 6 bases from V and 3 bases from J, with 17 bases between. The length of the CDR3 is 15 residues. Germline V gene sequence: CDR1 MNHNY, CDR2 SVGAGI (reference sequence). The CDR3 region is CASSPSGQPYYGYTF. The CDR3 nucleotides read TGTGCCAGCAGCCCGTCAGGCCAACCCTACTATGGCTACACCTTC.

On this clone: The same CDR3 is also encoded by other DNA sequences in this sample. The chain combines TRBV5-1 with TRBJ2-5; 7 bases are shared with TRBD1. The CDR3 length is 14 residues. The V and J ends lost 3 bases and 1 base, in that order; junction bases with no gene match: 3. The germline V gene encodes CDR1 SGHRS and CDR2 YFSETQ. CDR3: CASSSSGGQETQYF. The CDR3 bases are TGCGCCAGCAGCTCCTCAGGGGGCCAAGAGACCCAGTACTTC.

This chain uses TRBV7-9 with TRBJ2-2; TRBD1 might be the D (5 bases). Germline values: CDR1 SEHNR, CDR2 FQNEAQ (reference sequence). There are 15 residues in the CDR3. The ends were cut back, 5 bases at V and 4 bases at J, with 14 bases in the middle. The CDR3 region has the DNA TGTGCCAGCAGCCTTCAGGGTACGGGCACCGGGGAGCTGTTTTTT. As protein: CASSLQGTGTGELFF.

The chain uses TRBV10-3 and TRBJ2-5; tentative D call: TRBD1 (5 bases). Germline CDR1 is ENHRY and CDR2 is SYGVKD. Trimming stripped 6 bases from V and 2 bases from J, with 13 bases between. This CDR3 spans 14 amino acids. CDR3 protein: CAISFDSTQETQYF. DNA of the CDR3: TGTGCCATCAGCTTTGACAGTACTCAAGAGACCCAGTACTTC.

V and J are TRBV5-1 and TRBJ1-3, with a possible D match to TRBD1 (6 bases). This CDR3 spans 14 amino acids. V dropped 1 base and J dropped 2 bases, with 7 bases sitting between them. Germline-derived CDR1 and CDR2 are SGHRS and YFSETQ. The CDR3 here is CASSLKGAGNTIYF. The CDR3, as DNA: TGCGCCAGCAGCTTGAAGGGGGCTGGAAACACCATATATTTT.

This clone was recorded once. V usage is TRBV7-2 and J usage is TRBJ2-4; TRBD2 agrees at 7 bases. CDR1 is SGHTA and CDR2 is FQGNSA in the germline V gene. The CDR3 runs to 17 residues. Unmatched junction bases numbered 8, after V lost 1 base and J lost 2 bases. CDR3 DNA sequence: TGTGCCAGCAGCTTAGTCGGGGAGGGCCGCTCCAAAAACATTCAGTACTTC. Translated, it gives CASSLVGEGRSKNIQYF.

As regards this clone: The sample has other DNA sequences that encode this CDR3 too. This rearrangement joins TRBV20-1 to TRBJ1-3; D is unclear. The CDR3 has 11 residues. Looked up from germline, CDR1 is DFQATT and CDR2 is SNEGSKA (reference sequence). The germline V and J ends were trimmed by 2 bases and 4 bases, with 3 bases remaining between them. The CDR3 DNA reads as TGCAGTGCTAGAACGGGAAACACCATATATTTT. Its protein is CSARTGNTIYF.

This rearrangement joins TRBV5-4 to TRBJ2-7, with TRBD2 matching over 16 bases. V gave up 0 bases and J gave up 4 bases; unmatched junction bases: 1. CDR3 length equals 16 residues. Germline V gene lookup returns CDR1 SGHNT and CDR2 YYREEE (reference sequence). DNA for the CDR3: TGTGCCAGCAGCTTGGAGGGACTAGCGGGGGGGTACGAGCAGTACTTC. Translation gives CASSLEGLAGGYEQYF.

In its sample, this clone was seen a few times. The chain recombines TRBV7-9 with TRBJ1-5, with a tentative D call TRBD1 (5 bases). V was pared by 5 bases and J by 9 bases, with 23 bases between. The CDR3 totals 16 residues. Germline CDR1 reads SEHNR; CDR2 reads FQNEAQ (reference sequence). The CDR3 nucleotides are TGTGCCAGCAGCGTCCGGGACTGGGAGGGACGGAGGCCCCAGCATTTT. It codes for CASSVRDWEGRRPQHF.

V and J are TRBV10-3 and TRBJ2-3, with TRBD2 matching 8 bases. The CDR3 consists of 14 residues. V lost 6 bases to trimming and J lost 6 bases; unmatched junction nucleotides: 8. Per germline, CDR1 ENHRY and CDR2 SYGVKD. The CDR3 loop is CAISSGTSTDTQYF. The CDR3 region has the DNA TGTGCCATCAGCTCCGGGACTAGTACTGATACGCAGTATTTT.

The genes are TRBV7-2 and TRBJ2-1; D unresolved. Trimming took 2 bases from V and 7 from J, leaving 6 bases between them. The CDR3 consists of 12 residues. Germline CDR1 and CDR2: SGHTA and FQGNSA. CDR3 protein: CASSLLLNEQFF. CDR3 nucleotide sequence: TGTGCCAGCAGCTTATTGTTGAATGAGCAGTTCTTC. The full variable domain, in which reference TRBV7-2 and TRBJ2-1 provide the parts outside the CDR3, is GAGVSQSPSNKVTEKGKDVELRCDPISGHTALYWYRQSLGQGLEFLIYFQGNSAPDKSGLPSDRFSAERTGGSVSTLTIQRTQQEDSAVYLCASSLLLNEQFFGPGTRLTVL.

The gene calls are TRBV27 and TRBJ2-2; the D is unclear. CDR1 and CDR2 (germline): MNHEY, SMNVEV (reference sequence). Trimming removed 3 bases at V and 6 bases at J, with 5 bases between. The CDR3 loop spans 12 amino acids. In DNA form, the CDR3 reads TGTGCCAGCAGTTTTTGGCCCGGGGAGCTGTTTTTT. Its protein is CASSFWPGELFF.

For this clone: One end of the junction is discordant with germline, which a read error may explain. This sequence joins TRBV6-1 and TRBJ2-4; D might be TRBD1 or TRBD2, each matching 5 bases. This CDR3 comprises 16 residues. Germline CDR1 and CDR2: MNHNS and SASEGT. CDR3: CASREAAGTSKNIQYF. The CDR3 nucleotides read TGTGCCAGCAGAGAAGCAGCCGGGACGAGCAAAAACATTCAGTACTTC.

The rearrangement links TRBV6-4 to TRBJ1-2; TRBD1 matches at 7 bases. From germline, CDR1 is MRHNA and CDR2 SNTAGT. The CDR3 sequence is 14 residues long. The V gene end was trimmed by 6 bases and the J gene end by 0 bases; junction bases not matched to a gene: 4. The CDR3 region has the DNA TGTGCCAGCAGCCCAGGGGGTTCTAACTATGGCTACACCTTC. It is translated as CASSPGGSNYGYTF.

The J gene is TRBJ2-5, the V gene TRBV6-6; D may be TRBD1 or TRBD2 (5 bases each). Trimming cost V 2 bases and J 4 bases, with 11 bases left between them. The CDR3 length is 14 residues. CDR1 and CDR2 from the germline V gene are MNHNY and SVGAGI (reference sequence). CDR3 amino acids: CASSYDWGRETQYF. In DNA, the CDR3 is TGTGCCAGCAGTTACGACTGGGGGAGAGAGACCCAGTACTTC.

This chain connects TRBV6-1 to TRBJ1-1; no clear D gene. The CDR3 runs 14 residues. Germline-derived CDR1 and CDR2 are MNHNS and SASEGT. Trimming removed 7 bases at V and 0 bases at J, with 12 bases between. CDR3 sequence: CASKYQALNTEAFF. CDR3 nucleotides: TGTGCCAGCAAGTACCAGGCTTTGAACACTGAAGCTTTCTTT.

Of note for this clone: The sample carries other DNA sequences with the same CDR3. V and J are TRBV20-1 and TRBJ2-5; no firm D call. CDR1 and CDR2 from the germline V gene are DFQATT and SNEGSKA (reference sequence). V lost 1 base to trimming and J lost 5 bases, with 5 bases between them. The CDR3 consists of 11 residues. CDR3 protein: CSARVLETQYF. The CDR3 bases are TGCAGTGCTAGAGTTCTGGAGACCCAGTACTTC.

V is TRBV7-8 and J is TRBJ2-7; no clear D gene. Germline CDR1 SGHVS, CDR2 FQNEAQ. Trimming cost V 5 bases and J 3 bases, with 14 bases left between them. CDR3 length: 14 amino acids. In nucleotides, the CDR3 is TGTGCCAGCAGCCCAAAAACCGACCTCTACGAGCAGTACTTC. This codes for CASSPKTDLYEQYF.

The rearrangement links TRBV7-2 to TRBJ2-7; the match to TRBD1 covers 8 bases. With V trimmed by 5 bases and J by 2 bases, 8 bases remained unmatched. The CDR3 covers 15 residues. Germline loops: CDR1 SGHTA, CDR2 FQGNSA. This CDR3 is CASSRGQGSTYEQYF. CDR3 nucleotide sequence: TGTGCCAGCAGCCGAGGACAGGGATCTACCTACGAGCAGTACTTC. Looking up the rest from reference TRBV7-2 and TRBJ2-7 gives the full variable domain: GAGVSQSPSNKVTEKGKDVELRCDPISGHTALYWYRQSLGQGLEFLIYFQGNSAPDKSGLPSDRFSAERTGGSVSTLTIQRTQQEDSAVYLCASSRGQGSTYEQYFGPGTRLTVT.

V and J are TRBV28 and TRBJ2-7, with D possibly being TRBD1 (6 bases). CDR3 length: 11 residues. Trimming took off 5 bases at V and 10 bases at J, with 12 bases between the two ends. The V gene's germline CDR1 is MDHEN and CDR2 SYDVKM. CDR3 sequence: CASSLRDNQYF. In nucleotides, the CDR3 is TGTGCCAGCAGTCTAAGGGACAACCAGTACTTC.

The V call is TRBV20-1, the J call TRBJ2-1; D gene unclear. The CDR3 covers 9 residues. V was trimmed by 7 bases and J by 7 bases, leaving 5 bases between them. Germline CDR1 reads DFQATT; CDR2 reads SNEGSKA (reference sequence). CDR3 in amino acids: CSGGNEQFF. Here the CDR3 DNA reads TGCAGTGGGGGTAATGAGCAGTTCTTC.

The chain carries TRBV2 and TRBJ1-2, with D possibly matching TRBD1 (5 bases). The CDR3 loop spans 15 amino acids. The V gene lost 4 bases and the J gene lost 7 bases, with 19 bases spanning the gap. CDR1 SNHLY and CDR2 FYNNEI come from the germline V gene. The CDR3 sequence: CASSAPGRASGGYTF. In DNA form, the CDR3 reads TGTGCCAGCAGTGCACCGGGACGCGCCTCAGGTGGCTACACCTTC.

The CDR3 nucleotides are TGTGCCAGCTCACCATTTCCGGGACAGGGGGCAAACACCGGGGAGCTGTTTTTT. Protein sequence: CASSPFPGQGANTGELFF. The chain carries TRBV18 and TRBJ2-2; 12 bases line up with TRBD1. The CDR3 has 18 residues. Trimming cost V 2 bases and J 2 bases; bases outside gene matches: 6. Germline V CDR1 and CDR2: KGHSH, LQKENI.

This clone was seen once. V and J are TRBV18 and TRBJ1-1; D is uncertain. The CDR3 is 14 residues long. The germline CDR1 and CDR2 sequences are KGHSH and LQKENI. Trimming shortened V by 4 bases and J by 4 bases, and 13 bases separated the two germline ends. Here the CDR3 reads CASSLGVKVTEAFF. DNA of the CDR3: TGTGCCAGCTCACTCGGGGTGAAGGTCACTGAAGCTTTCTTT.

This chain uses TRBV15 with TRBJ2-5; tentative D call: TRBD2 (6 bases). V gave up 0 bases and J gave up 6 bases, with 14 bases separating them. This CDR3 is built from 15 residues. Looked up from germline, CDR1 is LNHNV and CDR2 is YYDKDF (reference sequence). The CDR3 nucleotides read TGTGCCACCAGCAGAGAAGGAGGGGCGTTGAAGACCCAGTACTTC. Translation gives CATSREGGALKTQYF.

The rearrangement uses TRBV7-8 and TRBJ2-1, with TRBD2 matching 7 bases. The CDR3 totals 17 residues. V shed 5 bases and J 9 bases; nucleotides not matched to a gene: 19. The germline CDR1 and CDR2 sequences are SGHVS and FQNEAQ. CDR3 sequence reads: CASSLMHVGGHNIEQFF. The CDR3 DNA reads TGTGCCAGCAGCCTGATGCATGTGGGAGGGCACAATATTGAGCAGTTCTTC.

With regard to this clone: The sample holds other DNA sequences that translate to the same CDR3. The V gene is TRBV29-1, the J gene TRBJ1-1, with a tentative D call TRBD1 (5 bases). Germline CDR1 is SQVTM and CDR2 is ANQGSEA. V dropped 1 base and J dropped 4 bases, with 7 bases sitting between them. This CDR3 has 12 amino acids. DNA for the CDR3: TGCAGCGTTGAAGGGCAGGGCACTGAAGCTTTCTTT. This codes for CSVEGQGTEAFF.

The chain has TRBV7-8 and TRBJ1-2; 7 nucleotides match TRBD1. The V gene end was trimmed by 0 bases and the J gene end by 4 bases; junction bases not matched to a gene: 5. The V gene's germline CDR1 is SGHVS and CDR2 FQNEAQ. This CDR3 is built from 15 residues. CDR3 sequence reads: CASSLAEGAVYGYTF. The DNA of the CDR3 is TGTGCCAGCAGCTTAGCCGAGGGGGCCGTCTATGGCTACACCTTC.